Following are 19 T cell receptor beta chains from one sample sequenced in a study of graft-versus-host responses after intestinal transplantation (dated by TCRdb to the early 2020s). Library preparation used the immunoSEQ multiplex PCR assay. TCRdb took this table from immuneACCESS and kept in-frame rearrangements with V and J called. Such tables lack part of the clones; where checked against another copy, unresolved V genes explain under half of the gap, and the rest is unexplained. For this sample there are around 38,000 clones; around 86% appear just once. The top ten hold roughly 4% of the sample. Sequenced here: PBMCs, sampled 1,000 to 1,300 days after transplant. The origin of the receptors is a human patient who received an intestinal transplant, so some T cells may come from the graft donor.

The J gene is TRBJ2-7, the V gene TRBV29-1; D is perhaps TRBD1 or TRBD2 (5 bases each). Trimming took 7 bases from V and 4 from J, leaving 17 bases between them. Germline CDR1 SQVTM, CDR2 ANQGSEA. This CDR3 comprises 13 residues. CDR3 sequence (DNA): TGCAGCGCGAGGGGAAACCAGGGTTACGAGCAGTACTTC. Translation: CSARGNQGYEQYF.

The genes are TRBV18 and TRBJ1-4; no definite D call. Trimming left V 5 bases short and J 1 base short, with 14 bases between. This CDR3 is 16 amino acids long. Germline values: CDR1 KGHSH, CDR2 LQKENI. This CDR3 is CASSFSATGTNEKLFF. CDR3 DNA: TGTGCCAGCTCATTCTCCGCTACGGGAACTAATGAAAAACTGTTTTTT.

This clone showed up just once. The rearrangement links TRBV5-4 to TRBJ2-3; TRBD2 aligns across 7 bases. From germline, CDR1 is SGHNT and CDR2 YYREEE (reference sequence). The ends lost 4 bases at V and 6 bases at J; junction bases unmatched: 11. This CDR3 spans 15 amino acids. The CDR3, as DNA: TGTGCCAGCAGCCAAAATCGGGAGGTGACGGATACGCAGTATTTT. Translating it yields CASSQNREVTDTQYF.

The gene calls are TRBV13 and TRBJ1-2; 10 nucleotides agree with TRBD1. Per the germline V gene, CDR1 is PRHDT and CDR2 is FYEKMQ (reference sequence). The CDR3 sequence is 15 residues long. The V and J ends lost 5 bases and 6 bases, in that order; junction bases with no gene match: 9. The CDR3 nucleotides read TGTGCCAGCAGCCAGAGGGGACAGGGGATTAATGGCTACACCTTC. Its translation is CASSQRGQGINGYTF.

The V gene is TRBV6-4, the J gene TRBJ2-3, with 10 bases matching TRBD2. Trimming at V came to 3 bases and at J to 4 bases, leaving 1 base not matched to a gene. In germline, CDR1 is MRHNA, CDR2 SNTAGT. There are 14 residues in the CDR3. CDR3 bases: TGTGCCAGCAGTGATCTAGCGGGAGCAGATACGCAGTATTTT. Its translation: CASSDLAGADTQYF.

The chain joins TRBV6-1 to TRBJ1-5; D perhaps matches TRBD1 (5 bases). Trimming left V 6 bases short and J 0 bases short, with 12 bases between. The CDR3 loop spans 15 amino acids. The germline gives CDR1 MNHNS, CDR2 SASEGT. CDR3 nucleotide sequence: TGTGCCAGCAGGGCCGGGACCGCTAGCAATCAGCCCCAGCATTTT. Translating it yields CASRAGTASNQPQHF.

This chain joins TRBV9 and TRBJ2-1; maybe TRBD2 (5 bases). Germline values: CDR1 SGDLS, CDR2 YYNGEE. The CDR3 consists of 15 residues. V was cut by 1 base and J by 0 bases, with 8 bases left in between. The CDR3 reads CASSVYEGSYNEQFF. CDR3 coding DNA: TGTGCCAGCAGCGTATACGAGGGCTCCTACAATGAGCAGTTCTTC.

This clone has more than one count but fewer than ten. The chain's CDR3 is CASSGSSTDTQYF. The CDR3 region has the DNA TGTGCCAGCAGTGGGTCCTCCACAGATACGCAGTATTTT. The rearrangement links TRBV6-4 to TRBJ2-3; no clear D gene. This CDR3 is 13 amino acids long. Trimming stripped 4 bases from V and 2 bases from J, with 7 bases between. CDR1 and CDR2 (germline): MRHNA, SNTAGT.

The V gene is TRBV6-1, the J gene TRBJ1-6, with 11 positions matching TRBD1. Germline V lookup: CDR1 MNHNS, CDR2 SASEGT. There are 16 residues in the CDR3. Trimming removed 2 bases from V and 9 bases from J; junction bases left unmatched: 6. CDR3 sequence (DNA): TGTGCCAGCAGTGAACCCGGGACAGGGGGAGGTTCACCCCTCCACTTT. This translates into CASSEPGTGGGSPLHF.

This CDR3 is CASTRMGQATSTDTQYF. The DNA of the CDR3 is TGCGCCAGCACGAGGATGGGACAGGCGACTAGCACAGATACGCAGTATTTT. The gene calls are TRBV5-1 and TRBJ2-3; 8 nucleotides match TRBD1. Germline V CDR1 and CDR2: SGHRS, YFSETQ. The V segment lost 6 bases and the J segment 0 bases; nucleotides outside the gene matches: 12. This CDR3 contains 17 residues.

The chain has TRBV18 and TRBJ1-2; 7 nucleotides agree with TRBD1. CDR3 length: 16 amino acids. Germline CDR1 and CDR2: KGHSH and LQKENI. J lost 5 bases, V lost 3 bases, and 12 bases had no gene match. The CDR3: CASSPNGQVGPYGYTF. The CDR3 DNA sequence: TGTGCCAGCTCACCGAATGGACAGGTCGGACCTTATGGCTACACCTTC.

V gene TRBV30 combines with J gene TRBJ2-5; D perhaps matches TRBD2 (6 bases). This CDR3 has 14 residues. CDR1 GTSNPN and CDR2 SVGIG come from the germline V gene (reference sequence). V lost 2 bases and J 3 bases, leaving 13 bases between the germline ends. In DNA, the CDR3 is TGTGCCTGGAGTTTTGGGACTTCAAAAGAGACCCAGTACTTC. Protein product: CAWSFGTSKETQYF.

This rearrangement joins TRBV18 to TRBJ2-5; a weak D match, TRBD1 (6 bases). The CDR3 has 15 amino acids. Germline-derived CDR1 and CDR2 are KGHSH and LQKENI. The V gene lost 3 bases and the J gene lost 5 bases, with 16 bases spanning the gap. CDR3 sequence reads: CASSPVQGSRETQYF. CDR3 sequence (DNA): TGTGCCAGCTCACCCGTACAGGGCTCAAGGGAGACCCAGTACTTC.

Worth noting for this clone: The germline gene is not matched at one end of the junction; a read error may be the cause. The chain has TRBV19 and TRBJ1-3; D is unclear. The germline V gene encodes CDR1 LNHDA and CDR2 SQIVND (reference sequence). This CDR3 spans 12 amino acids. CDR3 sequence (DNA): TGTGCCGGTAGGCCAGCTGGAAACACCATATATTTT. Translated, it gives CAGRPAGNTIYF.

In DNA, the CDR3 is TGTGCCAGCAGTGAAGCGCCGGACAGTTCCACAGATACGCAGTATTTT. This sequence encodes CASSEAPDSSTDTQYF. The chain joins TRBV6-1 to TRBJ2-3; D perhaps matches TRBD1 (6 bases). The germline V gene encodes CDR1 MNHNS and CDR2 SASEGT. The length of the CDR3 is 16 residues. V shed 0 bases and J shed 2 bases, with 12 bases lying between them.

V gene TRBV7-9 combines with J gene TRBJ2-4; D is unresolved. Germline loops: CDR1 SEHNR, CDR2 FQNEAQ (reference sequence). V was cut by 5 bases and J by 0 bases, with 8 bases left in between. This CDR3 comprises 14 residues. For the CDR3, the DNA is TGTGCCAGCAGCCTTGGGGTAGCCAAAAACATTCAGTACTTC. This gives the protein CASSLGVAKNIQYF.

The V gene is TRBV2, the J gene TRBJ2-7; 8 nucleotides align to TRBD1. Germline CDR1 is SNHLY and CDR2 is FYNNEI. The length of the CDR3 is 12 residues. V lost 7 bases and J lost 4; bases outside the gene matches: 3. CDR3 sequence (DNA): TGTGCCAGCAATAGGGACAGGTACGAGCAGTACTTC. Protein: CASNRDRYEQYF.

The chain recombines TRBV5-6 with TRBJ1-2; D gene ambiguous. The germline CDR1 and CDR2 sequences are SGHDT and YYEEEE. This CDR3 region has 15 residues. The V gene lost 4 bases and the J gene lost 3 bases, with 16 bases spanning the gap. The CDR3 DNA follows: TGTGCCAGCAGCCTAGGGCAGGACGGTTACTATGGCTACACCTTC. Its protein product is CASSLGQDGYYGYTF.

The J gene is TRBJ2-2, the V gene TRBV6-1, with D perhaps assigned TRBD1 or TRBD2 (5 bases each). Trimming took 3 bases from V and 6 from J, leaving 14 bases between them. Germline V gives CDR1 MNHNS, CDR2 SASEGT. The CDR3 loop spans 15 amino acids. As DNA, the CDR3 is TGTGCCAGCAGTGAGGGGGAAAGGGGATCCGGGGAGCTGTTTTTT. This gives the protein CASSEGERGSGELFF.